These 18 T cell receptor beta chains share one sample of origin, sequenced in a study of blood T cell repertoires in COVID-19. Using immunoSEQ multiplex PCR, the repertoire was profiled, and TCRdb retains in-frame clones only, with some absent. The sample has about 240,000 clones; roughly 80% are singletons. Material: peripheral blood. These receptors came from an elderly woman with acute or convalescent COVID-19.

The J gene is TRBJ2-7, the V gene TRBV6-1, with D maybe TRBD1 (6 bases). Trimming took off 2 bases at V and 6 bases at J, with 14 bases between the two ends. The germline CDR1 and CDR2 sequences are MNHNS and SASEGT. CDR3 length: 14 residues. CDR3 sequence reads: CASSECWQGCEQYF. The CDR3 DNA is TGTGCCAGCAGTGAATGCTGGCAGGGGTGCGAGCAGTACTTC.

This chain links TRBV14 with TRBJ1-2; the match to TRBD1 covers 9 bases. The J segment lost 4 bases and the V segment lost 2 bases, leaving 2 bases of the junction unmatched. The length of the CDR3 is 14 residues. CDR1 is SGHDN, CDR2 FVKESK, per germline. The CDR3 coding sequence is TGTGCCAGCAGCCAAACGACAGGGGGCTATGGCTACACCTTC. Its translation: CASSQTTGGYGYTF. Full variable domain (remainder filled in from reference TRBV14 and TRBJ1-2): EAGVTQFPSHSVIEKGQTVTLRCDPISGHDNLYWYRRVMGKEIKFLLHFVKESKQDESGMPNNRFLAERTGGTYSTLKVQPAELEDSGVYFCASSQTTGGYGYTFGSGTRLTVV.

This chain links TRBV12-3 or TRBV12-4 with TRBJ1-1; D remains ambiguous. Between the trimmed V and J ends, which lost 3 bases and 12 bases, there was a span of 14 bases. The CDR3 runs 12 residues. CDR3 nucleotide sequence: TGTGCCAGCAGTTTCTGGGAGGGTCGACCTTTCTTT. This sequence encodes CASSFWEGRPFF.

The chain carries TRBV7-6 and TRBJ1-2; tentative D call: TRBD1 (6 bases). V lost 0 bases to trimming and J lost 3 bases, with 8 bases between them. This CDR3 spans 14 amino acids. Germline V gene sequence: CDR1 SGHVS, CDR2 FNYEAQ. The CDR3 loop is CASSLAAGDYGYTF. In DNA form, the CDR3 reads TGTGCCAGCAGCTTAGCGGCAGGGGACTATGGCTACACCTTC.

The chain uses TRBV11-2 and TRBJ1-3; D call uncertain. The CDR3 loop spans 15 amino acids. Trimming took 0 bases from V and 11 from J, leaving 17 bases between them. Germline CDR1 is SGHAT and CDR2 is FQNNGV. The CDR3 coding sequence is TGTGCCAGCAGCTTAGATCCAGCGAGTCAAATTTCCATATATTTT. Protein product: CASSLDPASQISIYF.

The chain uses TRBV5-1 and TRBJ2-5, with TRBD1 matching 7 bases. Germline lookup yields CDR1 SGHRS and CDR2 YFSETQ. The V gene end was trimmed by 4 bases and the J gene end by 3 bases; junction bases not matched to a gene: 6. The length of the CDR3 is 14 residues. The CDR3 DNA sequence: TGCGCCAGCAGCAATCCCGGGACAGAAGAGACCCAGTACTTC. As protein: CASSNPGTEETQYF.

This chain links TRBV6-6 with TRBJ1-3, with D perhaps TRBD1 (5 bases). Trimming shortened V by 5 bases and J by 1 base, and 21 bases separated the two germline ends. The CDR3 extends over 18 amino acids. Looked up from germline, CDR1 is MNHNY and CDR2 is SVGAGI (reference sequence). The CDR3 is CASSPLNRGLVSGNTIYF. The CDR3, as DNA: TGTGCCAGCAGTCCTTTGAACCGGGGACTCGTGTCTGGAAACACCATATATTTT.

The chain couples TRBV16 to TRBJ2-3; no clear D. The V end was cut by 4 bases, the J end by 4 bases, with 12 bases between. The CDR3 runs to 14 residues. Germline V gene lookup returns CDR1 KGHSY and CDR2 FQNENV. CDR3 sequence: CASSRIQSADTQYF. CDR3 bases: TGTGCCAGCAGCCGAATCCAATCGGCAGATACGCAGTATTTT.

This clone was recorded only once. CDR3 in amino acids: CAWRAGGPYNSPLHF. The CDR3 DNA reads as TGTGCCTGGAGGGCAGGGGGCCCTTATAATTCACCCCTCCACTTT. The chain couples TRBV30 to TRBJ1-6; 8 positions agree with TRBD1. V shed 3 bases and J 4 bases; nucleotides not matched to a gene: 5. The CDR3 covers 15 residues. Per germline, CDR1 GTSNPN and CDR2 SVGIG (reference sequence).

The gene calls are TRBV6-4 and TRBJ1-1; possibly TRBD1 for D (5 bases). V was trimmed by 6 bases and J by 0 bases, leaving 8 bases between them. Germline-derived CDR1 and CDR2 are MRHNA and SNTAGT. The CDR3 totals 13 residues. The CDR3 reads CASRQELNTEAFF. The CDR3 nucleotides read TGTGCCAGCAGACAGGAGTTGAACACTGAAGCTTTCTTT.

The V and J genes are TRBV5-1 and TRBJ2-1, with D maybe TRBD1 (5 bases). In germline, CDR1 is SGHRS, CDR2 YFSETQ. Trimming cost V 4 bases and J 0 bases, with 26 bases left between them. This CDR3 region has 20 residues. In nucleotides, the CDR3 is TGCGCCAGCAGCCCGTACCGGCCCCTGGACAAGGCGATCTCCTACAATGAGCAGTTCTTC. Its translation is CASSPYRPLDKAISYNEQFF.

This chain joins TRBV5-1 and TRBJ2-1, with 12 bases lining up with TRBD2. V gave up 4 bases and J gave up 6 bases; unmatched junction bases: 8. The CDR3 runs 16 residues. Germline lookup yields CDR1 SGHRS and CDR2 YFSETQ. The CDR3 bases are TGCGCCAGCAGCGGAGAACTAGCGGGGGGTTTCAATGAGCAGTTCTTC. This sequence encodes CASSGELAGGFNEQFF.

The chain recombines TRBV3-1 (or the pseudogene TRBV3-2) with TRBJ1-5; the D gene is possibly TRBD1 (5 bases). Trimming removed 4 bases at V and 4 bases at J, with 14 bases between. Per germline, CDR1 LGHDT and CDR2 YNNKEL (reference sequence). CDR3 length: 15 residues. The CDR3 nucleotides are TGTGCCAGCAGCCCTAACGCCCAGGGAAATCAGCCCCAGCATTTT. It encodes CASSPNAQGNQPQHF.

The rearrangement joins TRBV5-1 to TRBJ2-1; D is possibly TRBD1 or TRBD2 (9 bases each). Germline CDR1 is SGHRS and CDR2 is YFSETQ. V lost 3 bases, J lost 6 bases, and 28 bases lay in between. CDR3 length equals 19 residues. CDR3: CASSSRDRAASGAFNEQFF. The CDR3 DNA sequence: TGCGCCAGCAGCTCCCGGGACAGGGCGGCTAGCGGGGCTTTCAATGAGCAGTTCTTC.

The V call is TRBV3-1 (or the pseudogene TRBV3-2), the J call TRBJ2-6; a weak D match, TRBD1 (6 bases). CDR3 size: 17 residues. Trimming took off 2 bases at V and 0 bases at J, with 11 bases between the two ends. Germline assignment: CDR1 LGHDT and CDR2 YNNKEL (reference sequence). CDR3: CASSQSRDTSGANVLTF. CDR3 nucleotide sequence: TGTGCCAGCAGCCAAAGTCGGGACACCTCTGGGGCCAACGTCCTGACTTTC.

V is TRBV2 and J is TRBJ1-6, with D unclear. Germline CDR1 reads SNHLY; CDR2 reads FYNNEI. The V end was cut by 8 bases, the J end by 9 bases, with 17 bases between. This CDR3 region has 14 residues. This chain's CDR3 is CASERESVPSPLHF. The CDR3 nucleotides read TGTGCCAGCGAAAGGGAGTCAGTTCCTTCACCCCTCCACTTT.

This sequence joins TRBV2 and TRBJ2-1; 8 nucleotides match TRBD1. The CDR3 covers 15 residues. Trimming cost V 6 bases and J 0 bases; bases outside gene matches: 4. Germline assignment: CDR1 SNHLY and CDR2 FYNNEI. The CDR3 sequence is CASRVDRVSYNEQFF. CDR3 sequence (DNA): TGTGCCAGCAGGGTGGACAGGGTCTCCTACAATGAGCAGTTCTTC.

The CDR3 sequence is CASSAGWGGNEQFF. CDR3 coding DNA: TGTGCCAGCAGCGCCGGCTGGGGGGGGAATGAGCAGTTCTTC. This rearrangement joins TRBV9 to TRBJ2-1, with 7 bases matching TRBD2. The trim removed 3 bases at V and 7 bases at J, leaving 7 bases unmatched. The germline CDR1 and CDR2 sequences are SGDLS and YYNGEE. The CDR3 runs 14 residues.